The clone carrying this T cell receptor (beta chain) was counted only a few times. This record comes from a study of early T cells in non-severe SARS-CoV-2 infection. The CDR3 extends over 18 amino acids. CDR1 and CDR2 from the germline V gene are MNHEY and SMNVEV (reference sequence). V shed 6 bases and J shed 4 bases, with 26 bases lying between them. TCRdb re-analysed the 5' RACE reads in MiXCR, keeping a single row per CDR3 protein. The sample yields roughly 56,000 distinct CDR3 sequences, under 12% seen once. The material sequenced was whole blood. The TCR sequence derives from an adult who was a healthcare worker with PCR-confirmed SARS-CoV-2 infection or an uninfected control (not recorded which). The rearrangement links TRBV27 to TRBJ2-3; unclear D gene. Written as DNA, the CDR3 is TGTGCCAGCAGCCCCAAACCCCCGGGTTCCCTTCGGCCAGATACGCAGTATTTT. Its protein product is CASSPKPPGSLRPDTQYF.